The 32 T cell receptor beta chains below come from one sample, sequenced in a study of technical replicates of blood from several donors. Assay used: immunoSEQ multiplex PCR; TCRdb lists only in-frame clones, some missing. The sample lists about 14,000 clones; about four fifths were seen once. The sample consisted of PBMCs. Receptors originate from a human donor in good health.

CDR3 sequence (DNA): TGCGCCAGCAGCTTTAGCGGGAGGTACAATGAGCAGTTCTTC. Its protein is CASSFSGRYNEQFF. J is TRBJ2-1 and V is TRBV5-1; 10 positions match TRBD2. The CDR3 has 14 residues. Per germline, CDR1 SGHRS and CDR2 YFSETQ. V was clipped by 2 bases and J by 4 bases; unmatched bases: 0.

This clone was seen only a few times. The V call is TRBV18, the J call TRBJ1-2; TRBD1 might be the D (6 bases). CDR1 is KGHSH and CDR2 is LQKENI in the germline V gene. This CDR3 region has 15 residues. Trimming took off 4 bases at V and 0 bases at J, with 12 bases between the two ends. The CDR3 sequence is CASSLGQTSNYGYTF. CDR3 bases: TGTGCCAGCTCACTAGGACAGACCTCTAACTATGGCTACACCTTC.

The chain employs TRBV13 and TRBJ2-3, with 12 bases matching TRBD2. With V trimmed by 5 bases and J by 3 bases, 6 bases remained unmatched. CDR3 length: 16 residues. Germline CDR1 reads PRHDT; CDR2 reads FYEKMQ (reference sequence). Here the CDR3 DNA reads TGTGCCAGCAGCCACAGGACTAGCGGGATGACAGATACGCAGTATTTT. This encodes CASSHRTSGMTDTQYF.

The chain carries TRBV14 and TRBJ2-7; 10 positions agree with TRBD2. In germline, CDR1 is SGHDN, CDR2 FVKESK. This CDR3 is built from 14 residues. The trim removed 1 base at V and 5 bases at J, leaving 2 bases unmatched. The CDR3 DNA is TGTGCCAGCAGCCAAGCTAGCGGGAGCCACGAGCAGTACTTC. It is translated as CASSQASGSHEQYF.

The chain combines TRBV19 with TRBJ2-3; 7 bases are shared with TRBD2. Germline V gene data show CDR1 as LNHDA and CDR2 as SQIVND (reference sequence). This CDR3 is built from 14 residues. The junction had 3 bases not matched to a gene; V was cut back by 3 bases and J by 3 bases. CDR3 protein: CASSISSGTDTQYF. The CDR3 nucleotides are TGTGCCAGTAGTATTTCTAGCGGTACAGATACGCAGTATTTT.

The chain joins TRBV30 to TRBJ1-1; tentatively, D is TRBD1 (5 bases). The V gene lost 0 bases and the J gene lost 8 bases, with 19 bases spanning the gap. From germline, CDR1 is GTSNPN and CDR2 SVGIG (reference sequence). The CDR3 covers 15 residues. Here the CDR3 reads CAWSVPGSWGGEAFF. The CDR3 DNA reads TGTGCCTGGAGTGTTCCGGGGTCCTGGGGGGGGGAAGCTTTCTTT.

This chain uses TRBV18 with TRBJ1-5; 7 bases agree with TRBD1. The J segment lost 4 bases and the V segment lost 3 bases, leaving 15 bases of the junction unmatched. CDR1 KGHSH and CDR2 LQKENI come from the germline V gene. This CDR3 comprises 18 residues. The CDR3 nucleotides read TGTGCCAGCTCACCCGGAGGGGTCGGACAGGTCCTAAATCAGCCCCAGCATTTT. As protein: CASSPGGVGQVLNQPQHF.

The rearrangement links TRBV6-5 to TRBJ2-7; 8 bases are a match to TRBD2. From germline, CDR1 is MNHEY and CDR2 SVGAGI. The junction had 8 bases not matched to a gene; V was cut back by 7 bases and J by 3 bases. The CDR3 consists of 14 residues. CDR3 coding DNA: TGTGCCAGCACCGAGCTGAGCGGGAGCTACGAGCAGTACTTC. Its translation is CASTELSGSYEQYF.

The chain uses TRBV5-1 and TRBJ1-2; weak D call: TRBD1 (5 bases). CDR1 SGHRS and CDR2 YFSETQ come from the germline V gene. This CDR3 spans 14 amino acids. Deletions cut 0 bases from V and 3 bases from J, with 9 bases between. CDR3 region: CASSLGVGDYGYTF. The CDR3 DNA sequence: TGCGCCAGCAGCTTGGGAGTAGGGGACTATGGCTACACCTTC.

The gene calls are TRBV9 and TRBJ2-1, with D possibly being TRBD1 (5 bases). The CDR3 consists of 15 residues. CDR1 and CDR2 (germline): SGDLS, YYNGEE. V lost 4 bases, J lost 0 bases, and 11 bases lay in between. CDR3 coding DNA: TGTGCCAGCAGCTCCCGACAGTTCTCCTACAATGAGCAGTTCTTC. Residues: CASSSRQFSYNEQFF.

The chain joins TRBV6-1 to TRBJ1-2, with 9 nucleotides matching TRBD1. Germline V gives CDR1 MNHNS, CDR2 SASEGT. V lost 1 base and J lost 4; bases outside the gene matches: 1. The CDR3 covers 14 residues. The CDR3 is CASSEGTGVYGYTF. The CDR3, as DNA: TGTGCCAGCAGTGAAGGGACAGGGGTCTATGGCTACACCTTC.

The J gene is TRBJ2-5, the V gene TRBV7-2; 10 nucleotides match TRBD2. CDR1 SGHTA and CDR2 FQGNSA come from the germline V gene. J was trimmed by 4 bases and V by 7 bases; bases with no gene match: 12. The CDR3 has 16 residues. The CDR3 region is CASNTRASGSRETQYF. The CDR3 coding sequence is TGTGCCAGCAACACACGGGCTAGCGGGAGCAGAGAGACCCAGTACTTC.

The chain has TRBV7-9 and TRBJ2-1; 9 bases map to TRBD2. This CDR3 is 19 amino acids long. Germline-derived CDR1 and CDR2 are SEHNR and FQNEAQ (reference sequence). V lost 4 bases, J lost 0 bases, and 13 bases stayed unmatched. The CDR3 region has the DNA TGTGCCAGCAGCTACCGGAAAACTAGCGGGCGTAGCTCCTACAATGAGCAGTTCTTC. Protein: CASSYRKTSGRSSYNEQFF.

The chain employs TRBV27 and TRBJ1-2, with no clear D. The length of the CDR3 is 14 residues. V was shortened by 8 bases and J by 0 bases, with 13 bases between the two germline ends. Germline values: CDR1 MNHEY, CDR2 SMNVEV (reference sequence). The CDR3 region is CASGGRWANYGYTF. Here the CDR3 DNA reads TGTGCCAGCGGAGGACGGTGGGCTAACTATGGCTACACCTTC.

This chain uses TRBV29-1 with TRBJ2-3; 8 bases are shared with TRBD2. With V trimmed by 7 bases and J by 2 bases, 11 bases remained unmatched. This CDR3 is 15 amino acids long. Germline CDR1 reads SQVTM; CDR2 reads ANQGSEA. CDR3: CSARWSGSPTDTQYF. The CDR3, as DNA: TGCAGCGCTAGATGGAGCGGGAGCCCCACAGATACGCAGTATTTT.

The rearrangement links TRBV7-9 to TRBJ2-1; a possible D gene is TRBD2 (5 bases). The CDR3 extends over 12 amino acids. Germline V gives CDR1 SEHNR, CDR2 FQNEAQ (reference sequence). Trimming cost V 8 bases and J 5 bases, with 10 bases left between them. The DNA of the CDR3 is TGTGCCAGCGGCGGGCGAAACAATGAGCAGTTCTTC. Translated: CASGGRNNEQFF.

This clone has just a few counts. The chain employs TRBV7-9 and TRBJ2-7, with TRBD1 matching over 9 bases. The V segment lost 6 bases and the J segment 6 bases; nucleotides outside the gene matches: 12. CDR1 and CDR2 (germline): SEHNR, FQNEAQ (reference sequence). The CDR3 contains 15 residues. The CDR3 DNA follows: TGTGCCAGCAGTTCTGCCGGGACAGGGCTCGCCGAGCAGTACTTC. Its protein is CASSSAGTGLAEQYF.

The rearrangement links TRBV5-1 to TRBJ2-7, with no clear D. Trimming took off 4 bases at V and 2 bases at J, with 16 bases between the two ends. The CDR3 totals 15 residues. Germline V gene sequence: CDR1 SGHRS, CDR2 YFSETQ. CDR3 residues: CASSLLRQAPYEQYF. For the CDR3, the DNA is TGCGCCAGCAGCCTTCTCCGGCAGGCCCCCTACGAGCAGTACTTC.

The chain carries TRBV28 and TRBJ1-1; 9 bases are shared with TRBD1. The CDR3 has 13 amino acids. J lost 6 bases, V lost 7 bases, and 6 bases had no gene match. Germline V gene data show CDR1 as MDHEN and CDR2 as SYDVKM. DNA of the CDR3: TGTGCCAGCATCTCGACAGGGGGTTCTGAAGCTTTCTTT. It specifies CASISTGGSEAFF.

The gene calls are TRBV19 and TRBJ2-2; D is unresolved. Trimming pared 8 bases from V and 1 base from J, leaving 11 bases between. Looked up from germline, CDR1 is LNHDA and CDR2 is SQIVND (reference sequence). This CDR3 comprises 14 residues. The CDR3 is CASSEAENTGELFF. DNA of the CDR3: TGTGCCAGTTCCGAGGCGGAGAACACCGGGGAGCTGTTTTTT.

This chain connects TRBV2 to TRBJ2-7; no clear D gene. Per the germline V gene, CDR1 is SNHLY and CDR2 is FYNNEI. The CDR3 has 14 residues. V was trimmed by 6 bases and J by 0 bases, leaving 12 bases between them. The CDR3 DNA follows: TGTGCCAGCAGACTTTTCCCCCCCTCCTACGAGCAGTACTTC. Amino acids: CASRLFPPSYEQYF.

This chain links TRBV6-6 with TRBJ2-7, with 7 bases aligning to TRBD2. CDR3 length: 16 amino acids. Trimming cost V 7 bases and J 0 bases; bases outside gene matches: 12. The germline CDR1 and CDR2 sequences are MNHNY and SVGAGI (reference sequence). The CDR3 reads CASNPVGGGSSYEQYF. Here the CDR3 DNA reads TGTGCCAGCAACCCTGTGGGCGGCGGGAGCTCCTACGAGCAGTACTTC.

Concerning this clone itself: A read error may account for a junction end that differs from germline. This sequence joins TRBV4-2 and TRBJ2-3; 9 positions match TRBD2. The CDR3 covers 17 residues. CDR1 and CDR2 (germline): LGHNA, YNFKEQ. The CDR3 is CASSQDGASGTRPSQYF. DNA for the CDR3: TGTGCCAGCAGTCAAGATGGGGCTAGCGGGACCAGGCCGTCGCAGTATTTT.

The V gene is TRBV19, the J gene TRBJ1-5, with D tentatively TRBD1 (6 bases). V was clipped by 5 bases and J by 3 bases, with 14 bases between them. This CDR3 is built from 15 residues. Germline values: CDR1 LNHDA, CDR2 SQIVND (reference sequence). CDR3 loop: CASSGNRAPNQPQHF. DNA of the CDR3: TGTGCCAGTAGTGGGAACAGGGCTCCCAATCAGCCCCAGCATTTT.

This clone was detected only a few times. This chain links TRBV6-5 with TRBJ1-5; 8 bases line up with TRBD1. The CDR3 extends over 15 amino acids. The ends lost 6 bases at V and 4 bases at J; junction bases unmatched: 8. CDR1 and CDR2 (germline): MNHEY, SVGAGI. Here the CDR3 reads CASSSGTGANQPQHF. DNA of the CDR3: TGTGCCAGCAGCTCCGGGACAGGAGCGAATCAGCCCCAGCATTTT.

This clone appeared once. The chain links TRBV11-2 to TRBJ2-7, with D unclear. Deletions cut 8 bases from V and 6 bases from J, with 14 bases between. The CDR3 has 12 amino acids. Germline CDR1 is SGHAT and CDR2 is FQNNGV. The CDR3 DNA follows: TGTGCCAGCTCGGCCCAACAGCTCGAGCAGTACTTC. Amino acids: CASSAQQLEQYF.

This clone has only a few counts. V usage is TRBV11-2 and J usage is TRBJ1-2; perhaps TRBD1 as D (5 bases). The V gene lost 5 bases and the J gene lost 13 bases, with 14 bases spanning the gap. The CDR3 sequence is 11 residues long. Germline CDR1 and CDR2: SGHAT and FQNNGV. The CDR3 region has the DNA TGTGCCAGCAGCCCAGATGGGGGGGGCACCTTC. This encodes CASSPDGGGTF.

The rearrangement joins TRBV29-1 to TRBJ2-2, with TRBD1 matching 8 bases. Trimming took 6 bases from V and 0 from J; bases not matched to a gene: 6. Germline V gene sequence: CDR1 SQVTM, CDR2 ANQGSEA. CDR3 length: 15 amino acids. CDR3 sequence: CSVPGQASNTGELFF. The DNA of the CDR3 is TGCAGCGTACCGGGACAGGCTTCGAACACCGGGGAGCTGTTTTTT.

The chain links TRBV18 to TRBJ1-3; D gene ambiguous. The CDR3 runs to 15 residues. Germline V gene data show CDR1 as KGHSH and CDR2 as LQKENI. The V end was cut by 7 bases, the J end by 3 bases, with 16 bases between. The CDR3 nucleotides read TGTGCCAGCTATCCGGAGGGCAGCTTTGGAAACACCATATATTTT. Encoded protein: CASYPEGSFGNTIYF.

The genes are TRBV23-1 and TRBJ2-7, with unresolved D. TRBV23-1 is marked as an open reading frame, function uncertain. Trimming left V 3 bases short and J 3 bases short, with 9 bases between. The CDR3 spans 13 residues. The CDR3 sequence is CASSHPTCYEQYF. The CDR3 DNA is TGCGCCAGCAGTCACCCTACCTGCTACGAGCAGTACTTC.

The J gene is TRBJ2-1, the V gene TRBV28; 10 bases align to TRBD2. With V trimmed by 5 bases and J by 5 bases, 9 bases remained unmatched. CDR1 and CDR2 from the germline V gene are MDHEN and SYDVKM. The CDR3 sequence is 16 residues long. The chain's CDR3 is CASSASSGSADNEQFF. In DNA, the CDR3 is TGTGCCAGCAGTGCCTCTAGCGGGAGTGCGGACAATGAGCAGTTCTTC. The complete variable domain, with remaining parts taken from reference TRBV28 and TRBJ2-1, reads DVKVTQSSRYLVKRTGEKVFLECVQDMDHENMFWYRQDPGLGLRLIYFSYDVKMKEKGDIPEGYSVSREKKERFSLILESASTNQTSMYLCASSASSGSADNEQFFGPGTRLTVL.

The chain is built from TRBV5-1 and TRBJ2-1; TRBD2 is a possible D gene (7 bases). Germline V gene lookup returns CDR1 SGHRS and CDR2 YFSETQ. The length of the CDR3 is 15 residues. The V gene lost 0 bases and the J gene lost 9 bases, with 16 bases spanning the gap. The CDR3 DNA reads as TGCGCCAGCAGCTTGGGGGGGCGCGGGGAGGGTGAGCAGTTCTTC. Translated: CASSLGGRGEGEQFF.